Following are 12 T cell receptor beta chains from one sample sequenced in a study of T cell clonality in common variable immunodeficiency. Clones were sequenced by immunoSEQ multiplex PCR, and TCRdb holds only the in-frame ones, with some missing. The counts give 75,000 to 85,000 clones, none of them seen only once; around 0.8% is held by the top ten. Sequencing was performed on peripheral blood mononuclear cells. These receptors were collected from a person between 18 and 70 years old in good health.

This clone has a count of ten or more. With the read ending 3 residues before the CDR3 end, the germline J gene is used to fill in that end. The chain uses TRBV5-1 and TRBJ2-7, with 10 bases that match TRBD2. Trimming cost V 4 bases and J 4 bases; bases outside gene matches: 8. Germline V gene data show CDR1 as SGHRS and CDR2 as YFSETQ. The CDR3 extends over 15 amino acids. CDR3 sequence: CASSASGGVPYEQYF. Incomplete CDR3 DNA: TGCGCCAGCAGCGCCAGCGGGGGGGTCCCTTACGAG.

This clone was seen at least ten times. The read ends 3 residues early relative to the CDR3; the germline J gene fills the gap. V and J are TRBV20-1 and TRBJ2-7; 11 bases align to TRBD2. The V gene's germline CDR1 is DFQATT and CDR2 SNEGSKA (reference sequence). The V segment lost 6 bases and the J segment 4 bases; nucleotides outside the gene matches: 8. The CDR3 runs 14 residues. CDR3 DNA (partial): TGCAGTGCCCTATTAGCGGGAGGGGAGTACGAG. This sequence encodes CSALLAGGEYE. The entire CDR3 protein is CSALLAGGEYEQYF.

The sample holds many counts of this clone. The sequenced fragment ends 3 residues before the CDR3 boundary, so the rest is inferred from the germline J gene. J is TRBJ2-2 and V is TRBV10-1, with 7 positions matching TRBD1. CDR3 size: 14 residues. J lost 4 bases, V lost 2 bases, and 1 base had no gene match. Germline-derived CDR1 and CDR2 are WNHNN and SYGVQD (reference sequence). The CDR3 sequence is CASSEGQVTGELFF. The sequenced CDR3 bases are TGCGCCAGCAGTGAGGGACAGGTCACCGGGGAG.

In its sample, this clone was seen a few times. The CDR3 goes on 3 residues after the read ends, and that part is filled in from the germline J gene. The chain employs TRBV2 and TRBJ1-5, with a weak D call TRBD1 (6 bases). The CDR3 consists of 15 residues. The V gene's germline CDR1 is SNHLY and CDR2 FYNNEI. V was clipped by 8 bases and J by 1 base, with 15 bases between them. CDR3 DNA, as far as it was read: TGTGCCAGCTGTCGGTCTCAGGGGAGCAATCAGCCC. It encodes CASCRSQGSNQP. The whole CDR3 region reads CASCRSQGSNQPQHF.

This clone was recorded at least ten times. The read ends 3 residues early relative to the CDR3; the germline J gene fills the gap. V gene TRBV7-8 combines with J gene TRBJ2-1, with D unclear. CDR3 length: 14 residues. Trimming removed 3 bases from V and 3 bases from J, with 9 bases in between. Germline V CDR1 and CDR2: SGHVS, FQNEAQ. CDR3 sequence reads: CASSFGRYYNEQFF. CDR3 DNA (partial): TGTGCCAGCAGCTTCGGCAGGTACTACAATGAG.

This clone was seen repeatedly, ten times or more. The sequenced fragment ends 3 residues before the CDR3 boundary, so the rest is inferred from the germline J gene. V usage is TRBV2 and J usage is TRBJ1-2; possibly TRBD1 for D (5 bases). The V gene's germline CDR1 is SNHLY and CDR2 FYNNEI. The CDR3 contains 12 residues. The DNA read from the CDR3 is TGTGCCAGCAGTGTTCAGGGCGACGGC. It codes for CASSVQGDG. The full CDR3 protein reads CASSVQGDGYTF.

This clone was observed at least ten times. With the read ending 3 residues before the CDR3 end, the germline J gene is used to fill in that end. This chain connects TRBV19 to TRBJ2-5, with TRBD1 as a possible D gene (5 bases). Trimming cost V 1 base and J 5 bases, with 11 bases left between them. Germline V gene lookup returns CDR1 LNHDA and CDR2 SQIVND (reference sequence). CDR3 length: 14 residues. The DNA read from the CDR3 is TGTGCCAGTAGTATAGGGCAGGGCCTTGAGACC. Protein product: CASSIGQGLET. The full CDR3 protein is CASSIGQGLETQYF.

This clone was seen at least ten times. Read data end 3 residues before the CDR3 end; the end is taken from the germline J gene. J is TRBJ2-3 and V is TRBV18, with D perhaps TRBD2 (6 bases). CDR3 size: 15 residues. Trimming left V 5 bases short and J 6 bases short, with 18 bases between. Germline V gene sequence: CDR1 KGHSH, CDR2 LQKENI. Incomplete CDR3 DNA: TGTGCCAGCTCAAGTACGGGTTCTAGCGTGGATACG. The encoded protein is CASSSTGSSVDT. The complete CDR3 reads CASSSTGSSVDTQYF.

This clone appeared many times. The sequenced fragment ends 3 residues before the CDR3 boundary, so the rest is inferred from the germline J gene. V usage is TRBV7-2 and J usage is TRBJ1-4, with unresolved D. Germline V gives CDR1 SGHTA, CDR2 FQGNSA. CDR3 length: 14 residues. V shed 2 bases and J shed 8 bases, with 12 bases lying between them. CDR3 DNA, as far as it was read: TGTGCCAGCAGCTTAATGGGGAGCGGGGAAAAA. This encodes CASSLMGSGEK. The CDR3, in full, reads CASSLMGSGEKLFF.

The sample holds many counts of this clone. The CDR3 end falls 3 residues outside the read, so it is completed with the germline J gene. This sequence joins TRBV6-2 or TRBV6-3 and TRBJ2-1; D gene uncertain. The ends were cut back, 8 bases at V and 2 bases at J, with 13 bases in the middle. CDR1 is MNHEY, CDR2 SVGEGT, per germline. This CDR3 comprises 14 residues. CDR3 DNA, as far as it was read: TGTGCCAGCCTGCGAGAACCGCCCTACAATGAG. Encoded protein: CASLREPPYNE. The entire CDR3 sequence reads CASLREPPYNEQFF.

This clone showed up many times. The read halts 3 residues ahead of the CDR3 end, with the missing end drawn from the germline J gene. This rearrangement joins TRBV29-1 to TRBJ2-5, with D possibly TRBD1 on 6 matching bases. The germline CDR1 and CDR2 sequences are SQVTM and ANQGSEA. The CDR3 runs to 15 residues. With 4 bases removed from V and 2 bases from J, the gap between germline ends came to 17 bases. CDR3 DNA, as far as it was read: TGCAGCGTTGTAAGGTTAGGGACAAGTCAAGAGACC. Its protein is CSVVRLGTSQET. The full-length CDR3 reads as CSVVRLGTSQETQYF.

This clone was detected ten times or more. The read gets to within 3 residues of the CDR3 end, and the germline J gene fills in the rest. The chain is built from TRBV12-5 and TRBJ2-5; a weak D match, TRBD1 (6 bases). The CDR3 length is 14 residues. Germline loops: CDR1 LGHNT, CDR2 FRNRAP. V shed 8 bases and J shed 2 bases, with 15 bases lying between them. The sequenced CDR3 bases are TGTGCTAGTTTCGGACCAGGGGATCAAGAGACC. This translates into CASFGPGDQET. The complete CDR3 reads CASFGPGDQETQYF.